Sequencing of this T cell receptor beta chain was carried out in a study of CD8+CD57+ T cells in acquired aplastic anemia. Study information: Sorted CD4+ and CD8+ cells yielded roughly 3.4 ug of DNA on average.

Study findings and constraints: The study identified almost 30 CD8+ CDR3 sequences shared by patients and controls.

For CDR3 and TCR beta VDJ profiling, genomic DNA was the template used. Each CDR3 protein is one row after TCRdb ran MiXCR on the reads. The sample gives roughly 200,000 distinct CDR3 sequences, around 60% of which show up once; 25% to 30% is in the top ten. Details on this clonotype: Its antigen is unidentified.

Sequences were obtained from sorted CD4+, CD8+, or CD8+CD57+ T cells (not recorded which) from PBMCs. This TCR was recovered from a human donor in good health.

The chain's CDR3 is CASSPGGKSNQPQHF. In DNA form, the CDR3 reads TGTGCCAGCAGTCCCGGTGGGAAAAGCAATCAGCCCCAGCATTTT. V usage is TRBV25-1 and J usage is TRBJ1-5; D gene uncertain. The germline V and J ends were trimmed by 5 bases and 1 base, with 12 bases remaining between them. Germline loops: CDR1 MGHDK, CDR2 SYGVNS. CDR3 size: 15 residues.